This T cell receptor (beta chain) was sequenced during a study of blood T cell repertoires in COVID-19. Across the whole study: Whether acute or convalescent, the COVID-19 samples came from the United States, Italy and Spain. T cells, B-cell-depleted T cells, or PBMCs supplied cDNA or gDNA.

V gave up 2 bases and J gave up 3 bases; unmatched junction bases: 4. The CDR3 totals 14 residues. CDR1 is SGHRS, CDR2 YFSETQ, per germline. How the authors handled the data: Scientists estimated how many nucleated cells there were by amplifying reference gene primers. The table came from immunoSEQ multiplex PCR; TCRdb's copy has only in-frame clones and leaves some out. V, J and clone size are those of that table, while D and trimming were read from the DNA. The table shows about 87,000 clones, with around 82% occurring only once. The rearrangement joins TRBV5-1 to TRBJ2-7; 8 bases are shared with TRBD2. The TCR originated in a woman aged 55-69 years with acute or convalescent COVID-19. Sequenced: peripheral blood. The CDR3: CASSFSGSFYEQYF. The CDR3 DNA reads TGCGCCAGCAGCTTCAGCGGGAGCTTCTACGAGCAGTACTTC.